Listed below are T cell receptor beta chains from one sample, sequenced in a study of T cells in localized non-small cell lung cancer. Clones were sequenced by immunoSEQ multiplex PCR, and TCRdb holds only the in-frame ones, with some missing. Altogether about 22,000 clones are present, around nine tenths being singletons, with the ten largest covering 20% to 25%. Material: PBMCs, obtained before any cancer treatment. These receptors were collected from a man aged 40 to 70 with stage II squamous cell lung carcinoma. Both conserved end residues are part of each CDR3. D genes are given only for firm matches. A clone size is listed for some rows: how often the clone was seen (once, few, many), or a class if it is expanded.

length	V	D	J	size	DNA	CDR3
17	TRBV7-9	TRBD1	TRBJ1-1	-	TGTGCCAGCAGCTATCCGGGACAGGGGGATCTGAACACTGAAGCTTTCTTT	CASSYPGQGDLNTEAFF
16	TRBV7-7	TRBD1	TRBJ2-7	-	TGTGCCAGCAGCCAGGGACAGGGGCTTAATTCGGACGAGCAGTACTTC	CASSQGQGLNSDEQYF
14	TRBV7-3	-	TRBJ2-7	-	TGTGCCAGCAGCCCTACCGGGGCCCCAGGGGAGCAGTACTTC	CASSPTGAPGEQYF
13	TRBV6-1	-	TRBJ1-5	-	TGTGCCAGCAGTGGGCAGGAAAGACAGCCCCAGCATTTT	CASSGQERQPQHF
20	TRBV6-1	-	TRBJ2-7	few	TGTGCCAGCAGTGAGACTTTAAGGGGGAGGGGAAGAGCAAGCTCCTACGAGCAGTACTTC	CASSETLRGRGRASSYEQYF
14	TRBV27	-	TRBJ2-5	-	TGTGCCAGCAGTCCCGGGACATACCAAGAGACCCAGTACTTC	CASSPGTYQETQYF
12	TRBV5-6	-	TRBJ1-3	-	TGTGCCAGCAGCCAAGGTGGAGGCACCATATATTTT	CASSQGGGTIYF
15	TRBV5-1	-	TRBJ2-3	-	TGCGCCAGCAGCGGTGGGGATGGGGTCACAGATACGCAGTATTTT	CASSGGDGVTDTQYF
15	TRBV18	-	TRBJ2-5	-	TGTGCCAGCTCACCACCGGGAATAAGGGCTGAGACCCAGTACTTC	CASSPPGIRAETQYF
16	TRBV4-3	-	TRBJ2-3	-	TGCGCCAGCAGCCATGAAATCGAGCGGGGCACAGATACGCAGTATTTT	CASSHEIERGTDTQYF
14	TRBV19	TRBD1	TRBJ1-6	-	TGTGCCAGTAGAAAGGGACAGGGGTTTTCACCCCTCCACTTT	CASRKGQGFSPLHF
13	TRBV4-1	-	TRBJ1-5	-	TGCGCCAGCAGCCCGAACACCTATCAGCCCCAGCATTTT	CASSPNTYQPQHF
14	TRBV9	-	TRBJ2-7	few	TGTGCCAGCAGCGTAGCACGTCATACCTACGAGCAGTACTTC	CASSVARHTYEQYF
16	TRBV7-9	-	TRBJ1-4	-	TGTGCCAGCAGCCCGGGGAGAACGACAACTAATGAAAAACTGTTTTTT	CASSPGRTTTNEKLFF
14	TRBV13	TRBD2	TRBJ2-1	-	TGTGCCAGCAGCTCTAGCGGGCTGTACAATGAGCAGTTCTTC	CASSSSGLYNEQFF
13	TRBV5-8	-	TRBJ2-7	-	TGTGCCAGCAGCTTGGCGAGGGGAGAAGAGCAGTACTTC	CASSLARGEEQYF
11	TRBV5-6	-	TRBJ2-3	-	TGTGCCAGCAGCTTGACTAATACGCAGTATTTT	CASSLTNTQYF
12	TRBV30	-	TRBJ2-5	once	TGTGCCTGGAGTATAGGCCAAGAGACCCAGTACTTC	CAWSIGQETQYF
14	TRBV6-1	-	TRBJ2-5	-	TGTGCCAGCAGTGCCGGGAACCCGTTAGAGACCCAGTACTTC	CASSAGNPLETQYF
14	TRBV27	TRBD1	TRBJ2-7	few	TGTGCCAGCAGTTTAATCGGACAGGGAAACGAGCAGTACTTC	CASSLIGQGNEQYF
13	TRBV25-1	-	TRBJ2-3	-	TGTGCCAGCAGTCTAGGGGGGGCAGATACGCAGTATTTT	CASSLGGADTQYF
14	TRBV4-1	-	TRBJ2-7	few	TGCGCCAGCAGCCCGCAAGTACAGGGCTACGAGCAGTACTTC	CASSPQVQGYEQYF
15	TRBV5-4	TRBD1	TRBJ2-7	-	TGTGCCAGCAGCTGGACCCGACAGGGTAGCTACGAGCAGTACTTC	CASSWTRQGSYEQYF
15	TRBV5-4	-	TRBJ2-6	-	TGTGCCAGCAGCTTTTTGGTCTCTGGGGCCAACGTCCTGACTTTC	CASSFLVSGANVLTF
17	TRBV4-1	-	TRBJ1-1	few	TGCGCCAGCAGCCAAGTCAATCGTAAGGGAAGTAGAGCTGAAGCTTTCTTT	CASSQVNRKGSRAEAFF
15	TRBV2	TRBD1	TRBJ2-5	-	TGTGCCAGCAGTCCGGGACAGGGGAGTGGAGAGACCCAGTACTTC	CASSPGQGSGETQYF
13	TRBV7-6	-	TRBJ1-5	-	TGTGCCAGCAGCACCGGCCAAAATCAGCCCCAGCATTTT	CASSTGQNQPQHF
13	TRBV2	-	TRBJ1-1	-	TGTGCCAGCAGTGAAGGAGAGAACTTTGAAGCTTTCTTT	CASSEGENFEAFF
13	TRBV7-3	-	TRBJ1-1	-	TGTGCCAGCAGCCCAACAGTGAACACTGAAGCTTTCTTT	CASSPTVNTEAFF
14	TRBV5-1	-	TRBJ1-1	-	TGCGCCAGCAGCAGTCAGGACACGAACACTGAAGCTTTCTTT	CASSSQDTNTEAFF
18	TRBV4-1	TRBD2	TRBJ2-3	-	TGCGCCAGCAGCCAAGAAGGGAGTCTGACTAGCGGGACAGATACGCAGTATTTT	CASSQEGSLTSGTDTQYF
13	TRBV7-6	-	TRBJ2-5	-	TGTGCCAGCAGCTTACTTCGGGGAGAGACCCAGTACTTC	CASSLLRGETQYF
12	TRBV6-5	-	TRBJ2-3	-	TGTGCGGCGGGAAGTGATGCAGATACGCAGTATTTT	CAAGSDADTQYF
12	TRBV2	-	TRBJ2-7	-	TGTGCCAGCAGGAAAGATGGTTACGAGCAGTACTTC	CASRKDGYEQYF
13	TRBV19	-	TRBJ1-3	-	TGTGCCACCAAAGACCCGGGGGGAAACACCATATATTTT	CATKDPGGNTIYF
12	TRBV2	-	TRBJ2-7	few	TGTGCCAGCAGCCTGACCTCCTACGAGCAGTACTTC	CASSLTSYEQYF
13	TRBV6-6	-	TRBJ1-2	-	TGTGCCAGCAGTCCCGGGACACGCTATGGCTACACCTTC	CASSPGTRYGYTF
14	TRBV6-5	-	TRBJ2-3	-	TGTGCCAGCAGTGGGACGTCTAGCACAGATACGCAGTATTTT	CASSGTSSTDTQYF
14	TRBV27	-	TRBJ1-4	-	TGTGCCAGCAGTTTGTGGGGGGGGAATGAAAAACTGTTTTTT	CASSLWGGNEKLFF
16	TRBV11-2	TRBD2	TRBJ2-1	-	TGTGCCAGCAGCCCGACCTCGGGGCGGGGGTTCAATGAGCAGTTCTTC	CASSPTSGRGFNEQFF
15	TRBV30	-	TRBJ1-3	-	TGTGCCTCTGACGGGACCGCGAGCTCTGGAAACACCATATATTTT	CASDGTASSGNTIYF
15	TRBV2	-	TRBJ1-3	-	TGTGCCAGCACCGAACAGGTGTCCTCTGGAAACACCATATATTTT	CASTEQVSSGNTIYF
15	TRBV6-6	TRBD2	TRBJ2-1	-	TGTGCCAGCAGTTTTACGCGGGGGGAAGGGAGTGAGCAGTTCTTC	CASSFTRGEGSEQFF
12	TRBV5-6	-	TRBJ2-1	-	TGTGCCAGCAGCTTGTTTGTGGATGAGCAGTTCTTC	CASSLFVDEQFF
13	TRBV27	-	TRBJ1-2	medium-sized	TGTGCCAGCAGTTTAAGGGGGAACTATGGCTACACCTTC	CASSLRGNYGYTF
17	TRBV19	-	TRBJ2-5	-	TGTGCCAGTAGTATAAACGGGCCGGGGAAGGGCCAAGAGACCCAGTACTTC	CASSINGPGKGQETQYF
13	TRBV9	-	TRBJ1-1	-	TGTGCCAGCAGCTTCGGTGATGGCACTGAAGCTTTCTTT	CASSFGDGTEAFF
12	TRBV25-1	-	TRBJ1-2	medium-sized	TGTGCCAGCAGTTGGGGGGCCGGTGGCTACACCTTC	CASSWGAGGYTF
13	TRBV7-2	-	TRBJ2-1	-	TGTGCCAGCAGCTTAAACTCCTACAATGAGCAGTTCTTC	CASSLNSYNEQFF
17	TRBV9	TRBD1	TRBJ2-4	-	TGTGCCAGCAGCCATTCTCCGGGACAGGGAATCAAAAACATTCAGTACTTC	CASSHSPGQGIKNIQYF
14	TRBV2	-	TRBJ2-1	once	TGTGCCAGCAGTGCGGTAATAAAAACCAATGAGCAGTTCTTC	CASSAVIKTNEQFF
13	TRBV9	-	TRBJ2-7	-	TGTGCCAGCAAAGCGGACAGCTCCTACGAGCAGTACTTC	CASKADSSYEQYF
15	TRBV5-6	-	TRBJ2-5	-	TGTGCCAGCAGCTTGAGGGGGGCGACCGGCGAGACCCAGTACTTC	CASSLRGATGETQYF
13	TRBV6-5	TRBD1	TRBJ1-2	-	TGTGCCAGCAGTAACAGGGGGGCTGGAGGCTACACCTTC	CASSNRGAGGYTF
13	TRBV19	TRBD1	TRBJ1-1	-	TGTGCCAGTAGCAGGGGGTTGAACACTGAAGCTTTCTTT	CASSRGLNTEAFF